A single sample is the source of the 5 T cell receptor beta chains below, sequenced in a study of T cell responses to AZD1222 COVID-19 vaccine. The protocol was immunoSEQ multiplex PCR, while the TCRdb copy is restricted to in-frame clones and leaves out a portion. The table shows 100,000 or so clones, with roughly 84% occurring only once. Sample: peripheral blood, taken on day 0 of AZD1222 vaccination. All receptors derive from an adult in good health.

The chain couples TRBV4-3 to TRBJ2-3, with a tentative D call TRBD2 (5 bases). Per the germline V gene, CDR1 is LGHNA and CDR2 is YSLEER. CDR3 size: 19 residues. V was shortened by 1 base and J by 7 bases, with 27 bases between the two germline ends. CDR3 region: CASSQARTGLETGRNTQYF. Written as DNA, the CDR3 is TGCGCCAGCAGCCAAGCCAGGACGGGGTTAGAGACCGGTAGGAATACGCAGTATTTT.

This sequence joins TRBV19 and TRBJ2-7; TRBD2 agrees at 14 bases. Germline V gene data show CDR1 as LNHDA and CDR2 as SQIVND (reference sequence). The CDR3 runs 15 residues. Trimming took 7 bases from V and 4 from J; bases not matched to a gene: 6. For the CDR3, the DNA is TGTGCCAGTACCGATCGGACTAGCGGGAGGTACGAGCAGTACTTC. Translation: CASTDRTSGRYEQYF.

DNA of the CDR3: TGCGCCAGCAGCCAAGATCTCCTGGGGAGTCAGCAGTTCTTC. As protein: CASSQDLLGSQQFF. The J gene is TRBJ2-1, the V gene TRBV4-3; D is possibly TRBD2 (5 bases). The CDR3 contains 14 residues. Germline V gene sequence: CDR1 LGHNA, CDR2 YSLEER. V was shortened by 0 bases and J by 11 bases, with 14 bases between the two germline ends.

V and J are TRBV5-1 and TRBJ2-1; D unclear. The CDR3 consists of 15 residues. Germline lookup yields CDR1 SGHRS and CDR2 YFSETQ. The ends were cut back, 0 bases at V and 9 bases at J, with 16 bases in the middle. CDR3 nucleotides: TGCGCCAGCAGCTTGGCCGAGGTTGCCTTTGGTGAGCAGTTCTTC. This gives the protein CASSLAEVAFGEQFF.

The J gene is TRBJ1-2, the V gene TRBV14, with TRBD1 matching 7 bases. CDR3 length: 14 amino acids. V dropped 1 base and J dropped 9; count of bases not matched to a gene: 8. CDR1 and CDR2 (germline): SGHDN, FVKESK. The CDR3 nucleotides read TGTGCCAGCAGCCAAGCCCGGACAGGCGGTCGCTACACCTTC. Translation gives CASSQARTGGRYTF.